This T cell receptor (beta chain) was documented in a study of early T cells in non-severe SARS-CoV-2 infection. Background on the study: Sequencing was performed on bulk RNA from unsorted whole blood, leaving chains unpaired.

Many counts were recorded for this clonotype. Antigen specificity is unknown. Unique molecular identifiers were affixed to single, distinct cDNA molecules. TCRdb itself ran the 5' RACE reads through MiXCR, one entry per CDR3 protein. Of roughly 50,000 distinct CDR3 sequences in the sample, roughly 8.2% were seen once. Overall study results and limits: Anti-spike CD8 specificities were favored by VDJdb matching, whose results missed private and CD4 specificities.

CDR1 is MGHRA and CDR2 is YSYEKL in the germline V gene. The ends were cut back, 0 bases at V and 1 base at J, with 13 bases in the middle. The CDR3 runs to 18 residues. Input material: whole blood. The TCR comes from an adult who was a healthcare worker with PCR-confirmed SARS-CoV-2 infection or an uninfected control (not recorded which). The V and J genes are TRBV4-1 and TRBJ1-6, with a weak D call TRBD1 (5 bases). CDR3 nucleotides: TGCGCCAGCAGCCAAGATCTCGGGGGTCTTTCCTATAATTCACCCCTCCACTTT. Encoded protein: CASSQDLGGLSYNSPLHF.